The 5 T cell receptor beta chains below come from one sample, sequenced in a study of blood T cell repertoires in COVID-19. Profiling relied on immunoSEQ multiplex PCR, and the TCRdb table lists in-frame clones only, not all of them. The sample consists of 200,000 to 300,000 clones, roughly 87% of them appearing once. Sequencing input: PBMCs or T cells enriched from blood (not recorded which). The receptors here all came from a woman aged 30 to 39 with acute COVID-19.

The chain carries TRBV7-6 and TRBJ1-2, with 8 nucleotides matching TRBD1. V trimming: 5 bases; J trimming: 4 bases; junction bases outside the gene matches: 12. CDR3 length equals 16 residues. Looked up from germline, CDR1 is SGHVS and CDR2 is FNYEAQ. DNA for the CDR3: TGTGCCAGCAGCCCGACGGACAGGGTCGGGAGCTATGGCTACACCTTC. This sequence encodes CASSPTDRVGSYGYTF.

J is TRBJ1-1 and V is TRBV15; D perhaps matches TRBD1 (5 bases). Germline V CDR1 and CDR2: LNHNV, YYDKDF (reference sequence). The length of the CDR3 is 16 residues. The V and J ends lost 0 bases and 1 base respectively, with 12 bases between them. In nucleotides, the CDR3 is TGTGCCACCAGCAGAGATTGGGGTCAGGGGAACACTGAAGCTTTCTTT. Its translation: CATSRDWGQGNTEAFF.

The chain recombines TRBV27 with TRBJ2-7; 11 bases map to TRBD2. V lost 6 bases and J lost 4; bases outside the gene matches: 5. Germline assignment: CDR1 MNHEY and CDR2 SMNVEV (reference sequence). CDR3 size: 14 residues. This CDR3 is CASSLTSGGYEQYF. The CDR3 DNA sequence: TGTGCCAGCAGCCTTACTAGCGGGGGTTACGAGCAGTACTTC.

The chain employs TRBV19 and TRBJ1-5; TRBD1 might be the D (5 bases). CDR3 size: 15 residues. The V end was cut by 5 bases, the J end by 5 bases, with 16 bases between. Germline assignment: CDR1 LNHDA and CDR2 SQIVND (reference sequence). CDR3 amino acids: CASSQPGGGDQPQHF. The CDR3, as DNA: TGTGCCAGTAGTCAGCCCGGGGGGGGAGATCAGCCCCAGCATTTT. Full variable domain (missing parts from reference TRBV19 and TRBJ1-5): DGGITQSPKYLFRKEGQNVTLSCEQNLNHDAMYWYRQDPGQGLRLIYYSQIVNDFQKGDIAEGYSVSREKKESFPLTVTSAQKNPTAFYLCASSQPGGGDQPQHFGDGTRLSIL.

This chain uses TRBV20-1 with TRBJ2-1; TRBD2 aligns across 9 bases. The CDR3 sequence is 17 residues long. Germline V gene lookup returns CDR1 DFQATT and CDR2 SNEGSKA (reference sequence). The V and J ends lost 3 bases and 0 bases, in that order; junction bases with no gene match: 9. CDR3 DNA: TGCAGTGCTAGTTCCGCGGGGGGGCCTAGCTCCTACAATGAGCAGTTCTTC. Translation gives CSASSAGGPSSYNEQFF.